Following are 6 T cell receptor beta chains from one sample sequenced in a study of blood T cell repertoires in COVID-19. The assay was immunoSEQ multiplex PCR, and TCRdb's table has in-frame clones only and misses some. The table shows a few hundred thousand clones, with about 87% occurring only once. The sample was peripheral blood. The receptors derive from a woman in her forties or fifties who had recovered from COVID-19.

The chain combines TRBV5-6 with TRBJ1-5, with D tentatively TRBD1 (6 bases). Per germline, CDR1 SGHDT and CDR2 YYEEEE. This CDR3 comprises 16 residues. With 0 bases removed from V and 3 bases from J, the gap between germline ends came to 13 bases. The chain's CDR3 is CASSLDTRGSNQPQHF. CDR3 in DNA: TGTGCCAGCAGCTTGGATACGAGGGGGTCCAATCAGCCCCAGCATTTT.

J is TRBJ2-1 and V is TRBV19; D perhaps matches TRBD2 (5 bases). Germline V gene sequence: CDR1 LNHDA, CDR2 SQIVND (reference sequence). This CDR3 has 13 amino acids. Trimming removed 4 bases at V and 6 bases at J, with 10 bases between. CDR3 coding DNA: TGTGCCAGTAGTAAGTCCGGAGGCAATGAGCAGTTCTTC. Its translation: CASSKSGGNEQFF. The full variable domain, with the rest looked up from reference TRBV19 and TRBJ2-1, is DGGITQSPKYLFRKEGQNVTLSCEQNLNHDAMYWYRQDPGQGLRLIYYSQIVNDFQKGDIAEGYSVSREKKESFPLTVTSAQKNPTAFYLCASSKSGGNEQFFGPGTRLTVL.

The V gene is TRBV24-1, the J gene TRBJ2-5; 11 bases fit TRBD2. V dropped 3 bases and J dropped 3; count of bases not matched to a gene: 5. Germline-derived CDR1 and CDR2 are KGHDR and SFDVKD. This CDR3 contains 16 residues. Written as DNA, the CDR3 is TGTGCCACCAGTGATAACTATAGCGGGAGGGAAGAGACCCAGTACTTC. The encoded protein is CATSDNYSGREETQYF.

This sequence joins TRBV27 and TRBJ2-3; TRBD1 matches 9 bases. Looked up from germline, CDR1 is MNHEY and CDR2 is SMNVEV (reference sequence). This CDR3 is 15 amino acids long. The junction had 4 bases not matched to a gene; V was cut back by 6 bases and J by 0 bases. CDR3 coding DNA: TGTGCCAGCAGCAGGACAGGGGTGAGCACAGATACGCAGTATTTT. This encodes CASSRTGVSTDTQYF.

The genes are TRBV28 and TRBJ1-6, with D tentatively TRBD1 (6 bases). The CDR3 length is 14 residues. Trimming cost V 6 bases and J 6 bases, with 12 bases left between them. The germline V gene encodes CDR1 MDHEN and CDR2 SYDVKM. Here the CDR3 DNA reads TGTGCCAGCAGCTTAACAGGGACTAATTCACCCCTCCACTTT. It codes for CASSLTGTNSPLHF. Full variable domain (rest looked up from reference TRBV28 and TRBJ1-6): DVKVTQSSRYLVKRTGEKVFLECVQDMDHENMFWYRQDPGLGLRLIYFSYDVKMKEKGDIPEGYSVSREKKERFSLILESASTNQTSMYLCASSLTGTNSPLHFGNGTRLTVT.

V and J are TRBV5-1 and TRBJ1-3, with TRBD1 matching 7 bases. This CDR3 region has 15 residues. Germline V gene sequence: CDR1 SGHRS, CDR2 YFSETQ. J was trimmed by 2 bases and V by 5 bases; bases with no gene match: 7. As DNA, the CDR3 is TGCGCCAGCAGACTTGACAGGGTCGCTGGAAACACCATATATTTT. Amino acid sequence: CASRLDRVAGNTIYF.